The 2 T cell receptor beta chains below come from one sample, sequenced in a study of long-term antiretroviral therapy in people with HIV. The authors ran the immunoSEQ assay, v3.0, at survey level. Sequencing used immunoSEQ multiplex PCR; TCRdb keeps in-frame clones, though not all of them. The profile shows 34,000 or so clones, approximately 85% of them singletons. This material consisted of unsorted PBMCs, taken approximately 3.5 years after starting antiretroviral therapy. The receptors were gathered from a young man with HIV.

The chain carries TRBV5-6 and TRBJ2-1; 11 bases are a match to TRBD1. CDR3 size: 15 residues. Germline CDR1 is SGHDT and CDR2 is YYEEEE. The ends lost 4 bases at V and 5 bases at J; junction bases unmatched: 5. Here the CDR3 reads CASSAGQGAHNEQFF. The CDR3 region has the DNA TGTGCCAGCAGCGCCGGACAGGGGGCCCACAATGAGCAGTTCTTC.

The genes are TRBV10-3 and TRBJ2-7; D ambiguous. The CDR3 sequence is 16 residues long. Per germline, CDR1 ENHRY and CDR2 SYGVKD. Trimming left V 0 bases short and J 2 bases short, with 14 bases between. CDR3 sequence reads: CAISESTSVQTYEQYF. DNA for the CDR3: TGTGCCATCAGTGAGTCGACTTCCGTGCAGACCTACGAGCAGTACTTC.